This TCR beta chain was sequenced during a study of OX40 agonist ivuxolimab in advanced cancers. About the research overall: Those treated in dose escalation had hepatocellular carcinoma, melanoma, renal cell cancer or head and neck cancer. Study-level findings and limits: Patients with a partial response at 0.1-3.0 mg/kg had among the lowest clonal expansion.

In the case of this clone: Its antigen remains unknown.

TCRdb keeps only in-frame clones here, not all; method: immunoSEQ multiplex PCR. The sample records some 86,000 clones, about 85% being singletons. Per the germline V gene, CDR1 is SGHDT and CDR2 is YYEEEE. There are 14 residues in the CDR3. J was trimmed by 4 bases and V by 2 bases; bases with no gene match: 4. Collection of blood occurred at baseline, at cycle 4 day 1, and at cycle 7 day 1. Specimen: CD4+ or CD8+ T cells sorted from blood, collected in a trial of the OX40 agonist ivuxolimab. The chain uses TRBV5-6 and TRBJ2-5; the match to TRBD2 covers 8 bases. The receptor was derived from an adult with an advanced solid tumor such as melanoma, head and neck, liver or kidney cancer. The CDR3 here is CASSLTSGRETQYF. The CDR3 DNA reads as TGTGCCAGCAGCTTAACTAGCGGTCGAGAGACCCAGTACTTC.